This paragraph reports one T cell receptor beta chain. It lacks a known antigen. Base-call qualities are not available, and no considerably larger clone is one nucleotide away. Interpreted using the paper, the treatment or condition label stands for: live attenuated yellow fever vaccine strain. At each blood-draw timepoint, two biological replicates of bulk PBMCs were obtained. A standard Ficoll-Paque protocol was used to isolate PBMCs from peripheral blood. RNA was extracted with TriZol from bulk PBMCs, CD4 and CD8 fractions, and dextramer-positive and dextramer-negative fractions. CDR3 length: 10 amino acids, cysteine to phenylalanine. Here the CDR3 DNA is all that survives: 30 bases in frame from base 1. CDR1 SGHAT and CDR2 FQNNGV are derived from the germline V gene. The sample belongs to a study of T cells after yellow fever vaccination (dated by TCRdb to between 2019 and 2020). For the wider study: The SMART-Seq v4 Ultra Low Input RNA kit was used to prepare libraries from fractions with low cell numbers. To track T-cell clones before and after primary and booster YFV17D yellow fever vaccination, bulk TCR alpha and beta repertoires were sequenced longitudinally. The cohort comprised two healthy male donors, one aged 18 to 29 and one aged 30 to 40 years. Blood samples were taken at several timepoints before and after primary and secondary immunization, and bulk PBMC replicates and cell subsets were isolated.

Overall results and qualifications from the work: Compared with the primary T-cell response, the secondary T-cell response was faster but weaker, reaching its peak on day 5 rather than on day 15. Because only a couple of donors were included in the study, the extent to which the findings can be generalized is limited. Most clones expanded after primary vaccination were re-detected after the booster (approximately 96% of CD4 and 88% of CD8), suggesting broad memory maintenance. A small share of clonotypes occurred in both CD4 and CD8 compartments, likely arising from convergent recombination. Computational filtering was required because FACS-sorted repertoires could contain abundant contaminating clonotypes from the bulk population.

TCR cDNA was synthesized by 5'RACE template switching, which introduced a universal primer site and unique molecular identifiers. Priming for cDNA synthesis came from both the TCR alpha and TCR beta constant segments. Libraries were amplified in two PCR steps, with sample barcodes and sequencing adapters added in the second step. Sequencing of libraries was performed on Illumina HiSeq 2500 (2x100 bp) or NovaSeq (2x150 bp). As for the original processing: Demultiplexing of reads and collapsing into UMI consensus sequences were performed with MIGEC, and V(D)J alignment was carried out with MiXCR. Using edgeR on replicate PBMC samples, clonotypes were called vaccine-responding if FDR was below 0.01 and the log2 fold change was above 5 up to day 15. CD4 or CD8 identity was assigned to each bulk clonotype according to whether the clonotype was present at higher abundance in the sequenced CD4 repertoire or the sequenced CD8 repertoire. TCRdb reprocessing: public reads trimmed at Q25 with fastp, clones called with MiXCR, in-frame beta chains kept. Records with the same CDR3 protein are collapsed into one entry carrying the most frequent genes and DNA. The V and J calls and clone size come from TCRdb's table, not from the authors' own analysis. Within this sample are approximately 350,000 distinct CDR3 sequences, with 11% of them counted one time only. The ten most abundant clones make up less than 20% of the sample.

The sequence is built from TRBV11-2 and TRBJ1-5; no D gene is confidently identified. The sample in question was PBMCs, obtained on the day of the first yellow fever vaccination. The sequence was collected from a man aged 18 to 35 who received the YFV17D yellow fever vaccine. The DNA reads as follows: TGTTGTGGGGGCAATCAGCCCCAGCATTTT. Translated, this is CCGGNQPQHF.